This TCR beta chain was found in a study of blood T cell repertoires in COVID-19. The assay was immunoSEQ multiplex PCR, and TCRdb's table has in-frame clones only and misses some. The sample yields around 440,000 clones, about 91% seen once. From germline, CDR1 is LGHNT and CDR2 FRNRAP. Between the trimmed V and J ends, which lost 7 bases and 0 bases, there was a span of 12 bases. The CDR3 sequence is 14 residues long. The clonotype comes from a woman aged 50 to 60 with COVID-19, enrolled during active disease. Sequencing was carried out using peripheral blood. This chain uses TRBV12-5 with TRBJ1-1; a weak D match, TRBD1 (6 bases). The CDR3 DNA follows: TGTGCTAGTGAATGGGGGCAAATGAACACTGAAGCTTTCTTT. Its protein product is CASEWGQMNTEAFF.